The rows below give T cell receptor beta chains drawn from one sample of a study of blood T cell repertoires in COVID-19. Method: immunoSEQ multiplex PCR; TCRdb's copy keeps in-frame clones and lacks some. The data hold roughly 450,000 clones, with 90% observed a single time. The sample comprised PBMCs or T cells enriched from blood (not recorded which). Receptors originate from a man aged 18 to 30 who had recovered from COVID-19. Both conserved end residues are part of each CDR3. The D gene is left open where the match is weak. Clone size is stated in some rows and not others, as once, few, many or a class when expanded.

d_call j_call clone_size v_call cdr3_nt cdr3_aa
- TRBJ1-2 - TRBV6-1 TGTGCCAGCAGTGTTTCTTCCGCGGGGGGGAGTCGTGGCTACACCTTC CASSVSSAGGSRGYTF
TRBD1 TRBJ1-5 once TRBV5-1 TGCGCCAGCAGCTTGGGGGACAGGGAGAATCAGCCCCAGCATTTT CASSLGDRENQPQHF
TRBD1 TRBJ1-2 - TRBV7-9 TGTGCCAGCAGCTCAAACTTGGGACAGGGGAACTATGGCTACACCTTC CASSSNLGQGNYGYTF
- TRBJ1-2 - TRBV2 TGTGCCAGCAGTGACATAGGGGTATATGGCTACACCTTC CASSDIGVYGYTF
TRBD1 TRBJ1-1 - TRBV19 TGTGCCAGCAAAACCGGGACAGGGGTCTTTTTAGGGCAAGCTTTCTTT CASKTGTGVFLGQAFF
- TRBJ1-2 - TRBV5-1 TGCGCCAGCAGCTTTCGAGGTTATGGCTACACCTTC CASSFRGYGYTF
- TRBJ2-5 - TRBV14 TGTGCCAGCAGCCAAGTCGGCAGGGAATGGGAGACCCAGTACTTC CASSQVGREWETQYF
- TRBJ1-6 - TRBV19 TGTGCCAGTAGGCTTGGGCGATCCAATAATTCACCCCTCCACTTT CASRLGRSNNSPLHF
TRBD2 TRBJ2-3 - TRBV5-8 TGTGCCAGCAGCGTGCTAGAAGCGGGGGGCACAGATACGCAGTATTTT CASSVLEAGGTDTQYF
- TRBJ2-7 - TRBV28 TGTGCCAGCAGTTTATTCGGTAGCGTAAACTTC CASSLFGSVNF
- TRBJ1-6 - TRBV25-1 TGTGCCAGCAGTGAATCGAAAGGGCGGGGATCCCTCCACTTT CASSESKGRGSLHF
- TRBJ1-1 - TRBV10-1 TGCGCCAGCACAGGGGCCGAGAAGACTGAAGCTTTCTTT CASTGAEKTEAFF
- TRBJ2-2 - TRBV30 TGTGCCTGTTCTTCACCCGGTGGCAGGGGGGCCGGGGAGCTGTTTTTT CACSSPGGRGAGELFF
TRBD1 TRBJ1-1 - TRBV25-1 TGTGCCAGCAGTAAAAGGACAGGGGCGGGCCAGAACACTGAAGCTTTCTTT CASSKRTGAGQNTEAFF
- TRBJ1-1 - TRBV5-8 TGTGCCAGCAGCTTGGTACGGGTTGAAGCTTTCTTT CASSLVRVEAFF
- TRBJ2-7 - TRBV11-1 TGTGCCAGCACCCCAGGTAGGGGGGGGGTTCACGAGCAGTACTTC CASTPGRGGVHEQYF
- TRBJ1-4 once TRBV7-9 TGTGCCAGCAGCTTAAAGGGGCAAGGGGAAAAACTGTTTTTT CASSLKGQGEKLFF
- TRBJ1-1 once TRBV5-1 TGCGCCAGCAGCGATGGACCGCGGGGGACTGAAGCTTTCTTT CASSDGPRGTEAFF
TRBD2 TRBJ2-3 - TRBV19 TGTGCCAGTAGTAGACAGCCTAGCGGGAGTCGCGCAGATACGCAGTATTTT CASSRQPSGSRADTQYF
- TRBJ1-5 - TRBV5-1 TGCGCCAGCAGCTTAGAGGGAAACAATCAGCCCCAGCATTTT CASSLEGNNQPQHF
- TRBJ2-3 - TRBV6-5 TGTGCCAGCAGTTACTTAGGGGTTAGCACAGATACGCAGTATTTT CASSYLGVSTDTQYF
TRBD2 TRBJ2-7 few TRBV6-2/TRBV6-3 TGTGCCAGCAGTTACCCGACTAGCCACGAGCAGTACTTC CASSYPTSHEQYF
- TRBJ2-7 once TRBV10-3 TGTGCCATCAGTGAGGGACAGAACTACGAGCAGTACTTC CAISEGQNYEQYF
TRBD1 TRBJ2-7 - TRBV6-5 TGTGCCAGCAGATTGGGACAGACCTACGAGCAGTACTTC CASRLGQTYEQYF
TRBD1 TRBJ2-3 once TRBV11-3 TGTGCCAGCAGCTTAGGCACAGGGGCTACAGATACGCAGTATTTT CASSLGTGATDTQYF
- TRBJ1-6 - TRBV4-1 TGCGCCAGCAGCCAAGAGTATTGGAGGTCACCCCTCCACTTT CASSQEYWRSPLHF
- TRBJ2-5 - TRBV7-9 TGTGCCAGCAGCCGTTTCCAGAGGGTCGGGGAGACCCAGTACTTC CASSRFQRVGETQYF
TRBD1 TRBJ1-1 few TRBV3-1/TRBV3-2 TGTGCCAGCAGCCAAGGTTGGACAGGGAACATTGAAGCTTTCTTT CASSQGWTGNIEAFF
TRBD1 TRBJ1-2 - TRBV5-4 TGTGCCAGCAGCTTGGGGACAGGGGATGACGGCTACACCTTC CASSLGTGDDGYTF
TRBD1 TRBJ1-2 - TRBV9 TGTGCCAGCAGCGCCGGGACAGGAGATGGCTACACCTTC CASSAGTGDGYTF
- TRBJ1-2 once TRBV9 TGTGCCAGCAGCTGGTCAGGGGACAAGAACTATGGCTACACCTTC CASSWSGDKNYGYTF
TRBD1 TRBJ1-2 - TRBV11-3 TGTGCCAGCAGTCTCACAGGGGGGCTGGACTACACCTTC CASSLTGGLDYTF
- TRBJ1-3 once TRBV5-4 TGTGCCAGCAGCTTGGATTTGGCCTCTGGAAACACCATATATTTT CASSLDLASGNTIYF
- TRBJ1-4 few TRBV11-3 TGTGCCAGCAGCGTCTCCTCCGAAAAACTGTTTTTT CASSVSSEKLFF
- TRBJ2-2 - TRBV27 TGTGCCAGTCGAGGATCCGGGGAGCTGTTTTTT CASRGSGELFF
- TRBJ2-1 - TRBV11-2 TGTGCCAGCAGCACTATGCCAAAACTTACAGGGACCTACAATGAGCAGTTCTTC CASSTMPKLTGTYNEQFF
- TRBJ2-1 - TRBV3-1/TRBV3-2 TGTGCCAGCAGCCAACGGACGGGAGACAATGAGCAGTTCTTC CASSQRTGDNEQFF
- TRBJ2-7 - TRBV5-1 TGCGCCAGCAGCTTGGACGGTACCTACGAGCAGTACTTC CASSLDGTYEQYF
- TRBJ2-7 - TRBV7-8 TGTGCCAGCAGCCGCCGTCGTTCTAGCGACTACGAGCAGTACTTC CASSRRRSSDYEQYF
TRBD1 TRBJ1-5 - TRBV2 TGTGCCAGTCATGGACAGGGGGCTTCTGGTAATCAGCCCCAGCATTTT CASHGQGASGNQPQHF
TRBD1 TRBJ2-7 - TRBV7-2 TGTGCCAGCAGCATCTGGACAGGAAACTCCTACGAGCAGTACTTC CASSIWTGNSYEQYF
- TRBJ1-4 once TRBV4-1 TGCGCCAGCAGCCGGCAGGGAAGTAGTGAAAAACTGTTTTTT CASSRQGSSEKLFF
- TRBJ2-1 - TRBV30 TGTGCCTGGACCCTACACCCAGCAGGCTACAATGAGCAGTTCTTC CAWTLHPAGYNEQFF
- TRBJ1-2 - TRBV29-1 TGCAGCGTTGAATTGACAACCTATGGCTACACCTTC CSVELTTYGYTF
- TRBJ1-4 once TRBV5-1 TGCGCCAGCAACCCGGGGGGAGGGAATGAAAAACTGTTTTTT CASNPGGGNEKLFF
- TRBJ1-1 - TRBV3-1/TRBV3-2 TGTGCCAGCATGGTGGCGGGATTGAACACTGAAGCTTTCTTT CASMVAGLNTEAFF
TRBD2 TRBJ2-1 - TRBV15 TGTGCCACCAGCAGAGTAATAGCGGGAGCAGATGAGCAGTTCTTC CATSRVIAGADEQFF